This T cell receptor beta chain was sequenced for a study of OX40 agonist ivuxolimab in advanced cancers. For the study in its entirety: Ivuxolimab, which targeted the costimulatory receptor OX40 (CD134), was an agonistic, fully human IgG2 monoclonal antibody. Intravenous ivuxolimab was administered to patients every 2 weeks at six dose levels: 0.01, 0.1, 0.3, 1.5, 3 and 10 mg/kg. Partial responses occurred in three dose-escalation patients: two with cutaneous melanoma and one with hepatocellular carcinoma. Patients were allowed to have had prior anti-PD-1, anti-PD-L1 or anti-CTLA-4 therapy, and 30% to 40% of the dose-escalation patients had previously received checkpoint inhibitors. A male proportion of 75% to 85% and a mean age of about 60 years, ranging from roughly 23 to 90, were recorded for the dose-escalation cohort. Peripheral TCRbeta sequencing was intended to test whether TCR sequence diversity was altered and clonal T-cell expansion was caused by ivuxolimab. Among the roughly 50 dose-escalation patients, approximately 20 had hepatocellular carcinoma, 15 or so melanoma, 9 renal cell carcinoma and 9 head and neck cancer. The monotherapy dose-escalation portion (N ≈ 52 patients) of the phase I ivuxolimab trial is reported in the paper. Here is what the overall study found, with its caveats: In partial responders in the 0.1-3.0 mg/kg groups, normalized peripheral clonal expansion was found to be among the lowest, especially among CD8+ T cells. Antigen specificity was not determined for the clonally expanded peripheral T cells. At doses of 0.1 to 3.0 mg/kg, clonal expansion of both CD4+ and CD8+ T cells in blood was seen between baseline and week 6. Low levels of normalized T-cell clonal expansion were also seen in some patients who did not respond. After ivuxolimab, CD8+ T cells had more expanded clones than CD4+ T cells on average.

Patients with a history of autoimmune disease or receiving systemic immunosuppression were excluded from the trial. Peripheral blood for TCR sequencing was collected from all dose cohorts at baseline, on cycle 4 day 1, and on cycle 7 day 1. Samples came from an open-label, multicenter, first-in-human phase I dose-escalation trial of ivuxolimab. Adults with locally advanced or metastatic melanoma, renal cell carcinoma, hepatocellular carcinoma or head and neck squamous cell carcinoma were enrolled in the trial. Before TCR sequencing, CD4+ T cells and CD8+ T cells were sorted from peripheral blood as separate populations. V and J are trimmed by 4 bases and 5 bases, and the gene matches miss 5 bases of the junction. The germline V gene gives CDR1 as MGHDK and CDR2 as SYGVNS. From the cysteine up to the phenylalanine, the CDR3 has a length of 15 residues. Solely the CDR3 DNA is kept, with 45 bases framed from the first base.

Genomic DNA was extracted from sorted cells for sequencing of the TCRbeta CDR3 region. TCRbeta CDR3 regions were sequenced using the immunoSEQ Assay. The source is immuneACCESS, and TCRdb retained only in-frame sequences with V and J called. Part of the clones is not carried over; for the studies checked, unresolved V genes explain less than half of this, and the remainder is unexplained. The sample table holds 70,000 to 80,000 clones, of which approximately 90% were seen once. The ten largest clones represent about 1.3% of the sample. Comment on this clone: It has no known antigen specificity. Qualities for individual bases were not recorded, and no much larger clone is one base off.

This receptor was taken from an adult with an advanced solid tumor such as melanoma, head and neck, liver or kidney cancer. Recombination joined TRBV25-1 with TRBJ1-5; TRBD1 matches 10 bases in the middle. The sequencing used CD4+ or CD8+ T cells sorted from blood, collected in a trial of the OX40 agonist ivuxolimab. Here the CDR3 is given as CASSGPTGGDQPQHF. The DNA sequence follows: TGTGCCAGCAGTGGGCCGACAGGGGGCGATCAGCCCCAGCATTTT.